Listed here is a single T cell receptor beta chain. This clone was observed a handful of times. Its antigen has not been determined. No much larger clonotype is one base removed from it; base qualities were not supplied. All of the isolated RNA was reverse transcribed with the High Capacity cDNA Reverse Transcription Kit, so expressed TCRB transcripts were sequenced. Deep immunoSEQ sequencing was performed on naive, central memory and regulatory T cell samples, with an average of roughly 3.6 million total reads per sample. Sorted cells were lysed in RLT buffer, and RNA was extracted using DNase-treated RNeasy Micro or Mini kits according to cell number. Each cell subset was processed on its own to prevent cross-contamination, while patient and healthy donor samples were processed together. Using the immunoSEQ multiplex PCR, TCRB sequences were amplified from cDNA into 87-bp fragments spanning the CDR3 region. Sequencing of the amplicons was done on the Illumina HiSeq platform. Per the source publication's procedure: Synthetic template baselines were used to correct PCR bias computationally, reads within Hamming distance 2 were collapsed together, and singletons that could not be merged were discarded. Reads were aligned against IMGT so that V, D and J genes, CDR3 length and insertions or deletions at six rearrangement sites could be assigned. Within each subset, clonotype counts were normalized to sorted cell number, after which true diversity and Gini coefficients were computed with the tcR R package. Repertoire sharing was quantified using the overlap coefficient calculated on TCRB nucleotide sequences. Out-of-frame TCRB sequences from naive cells were analyzed to stand in for the pre-selection repertoire. Sourced from immuneACCESS, this table was stored by TCRdb with only in-frame sequences that have V and J called. A share of the clones is absent; for the studies checked, an unresolved V gene accounts for under half, and the remainder has no known explanation. The V and J calls and clone size are taken from that table; D and trimming were inferred from the DNA. The sample table shows approximately 730,000 clones, and around an eighth are seen once. About 0.02% of the sample comes from the top ten.

The sample is drawn from a study of beta chain features in type 1 diabetes (dated by TCRdb to 2017 to 2018). Study-wide context: Mean age, gender distribution, total cell number and subset yield were not different between patients and healthy donors. A total of some 110 million sorted cells were examined across all samples, and the number of cells per subset was strongly correlated with RNA yield. In the study, recently diagnosed type 1 diabetes patients and matched healthy donors were compared on the TCRB repertoires of their sorted circulating CD4+ T cell subsets. Whereas all 30 or so donors provided naive and central memory subsets, regulatory and stem cell-like memory subsets were isolated from just 8 patients and roughly 8 healthy donors. Summary of the overall study and its limitations: Only small numbers of individuals were included in the HLA sub-analyses, which left unresolved whether HLA type had any influence on TCRB rearrangement. PCR may preferentially amplify shorter templates, but because patient and control samples were amplified and corrected together, any resulting skew would affect both groups equally. Because cDNA was sequenced instead of genomic DNA, activated cells with high expression could be over-represented, although the groups did not differ in activation or CD3 levels. Naive, central memory and regulatory TCRB repertoires appeared more similar among patients than among healthy donors. A moderate but significant shortening of TCRB CDR3 length was observed in type 1 diabetes patients in all four CD4+ subsets. Fewer insertions and more nucleotide deletions at VDJ recombination sites were observed in patients with type 1 diabetes, implying thymic rearrangement abnormalities.

From each donor, a single peripheral blood sample of around 120 mL on average was drawn into heparinised tubes. Naive, central memory, regulatory and stem cell-like memory CD4+ T cells were sorted on a BD FACSAria II using a panel including CD45RO, CCR7, CD25, CD127, CD95 and CD27. All sorted populations exceeded 95% purity. PBMCs were isolated immediately by Lymphoprep density gradient centrifugation and stained directly without culture. So that batch effects would be minimized, each experiment stained and sorted samples in pairs, pairing one healthy donor with one patient. The germline V gene provides CDR1 SGHAT and CDR2 FQNNGV. The CDR3 sequence holds 18 residues, the cysteine and phenylalanine included. Only CDR3 DNA is held: 54 bases, read in frame from base 1. The germline ends are 22 bases apart after V is trimmed by 4 bases and J by 0 bases.

The clonotype originates from a man between 18 and 29 years old with type 1 diabetes. Rearrangement joined TRBV11-2 to TRBJ2-7, with the D gene not clear enough to name. The sequenced sample consisted of naive CD4+ T cells from blood. The cell subset or site label on this specimen signifies: true naive CD4+ T cells. The DNA is as follows: TGTGCCAGCAGCTACTTAGCTGGGGTTTCACGCAGCTCCTACGAGCAGTACTTC. Translation gives CASSYLAGVSRSSYEQYF.